This TCR beta chain comes out of a study of CD8+ T cells in alopecia areata. Study outcomes and limitations: Among the top 100, expanded CD8+ clones were significantly decreased by tofacitinib, as was scalp clonality. Mouse data revealed clearer TCR sharing than patient data did, a gap possibly tied to HLA.

With respect to this clone: Its target is not known.

Treatment defined: oral pan-JAK inhibitor, 5-10 mg twice daily. The CDR3 loop spans 14 amino acids. V shed 0 bases and J shed 2 bases, with 7 bases lying between them. Germline values: CDR1 ENHRY, CDR2 SYGVKD. It was cDNA, reverse transcribed from extracted RNA, that served as the sequencing template. Profiled with immunoSEQ multiplex PCR; TCRdb holds only in-frame clones, not every one. Seen here are roughly 100,000 clones, just under 60% observed once, and the top ten hold 15% to 20%. The specimen comprised CD8+ T cells sorted from blood, sampled between weeks 55 and 70, from a patient treated with tofacitinib. The receptor's source is a human donor with alopecia areata. The chain has TRBV10-3 and TRBJ1-2; D remains unclear. CDR3 amino acids: CAISESVQNYGYTF. The DNA of the CDR3 is TGTGCCATCAGTGAGTCCGTGCAGAACTATGGCTACACCTTC.